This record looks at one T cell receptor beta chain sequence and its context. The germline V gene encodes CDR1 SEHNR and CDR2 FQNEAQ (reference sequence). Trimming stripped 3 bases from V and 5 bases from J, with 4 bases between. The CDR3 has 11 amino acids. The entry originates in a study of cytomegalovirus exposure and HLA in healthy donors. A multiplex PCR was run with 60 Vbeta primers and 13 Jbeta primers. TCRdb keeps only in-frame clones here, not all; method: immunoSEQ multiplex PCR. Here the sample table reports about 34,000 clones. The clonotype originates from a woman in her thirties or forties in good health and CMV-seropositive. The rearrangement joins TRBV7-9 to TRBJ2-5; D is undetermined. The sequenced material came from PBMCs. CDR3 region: CASSFRETQYF. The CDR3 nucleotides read TGTGCCAGCAGCTTCAGGGAGACCCAGTACTTC.